The clone carrying this TCR beta chain has more than one count but fewer than ten. Authors' analysis steps: Quantification of nucleated cells was approximated via reference gene primer amplification. This table comes from immunoSEQ multiplex PCR, and its TCRdb copy is limited to in-frame clones, with some not included. The DNA was the basis for D and trimming; V, J and clone size are from that table. The profile shows tens of thousands of clones, roughly 73% of them singletons. This entry comes from a study of blood T cell repertoires in COVID-19. The overall study: The samples span acute and convalescent COVID-19 from the United States, Italy and Spain. Sample material is recorded as cDNA or gDNA derived from T cells, B-cell-depleted T cells, or PBMCs.

The CDR3 is made up of 14 amino acids. V lost 1 base, J lost 2 bases, and 8 bases lay in between. CDR1 is MGHRA, CDR2 YSYEKL, per germline. This TCR was recovered from a human donor in a cohort sampled during active COVID-19. Input material: peripheral blood. This sequence joins TRBV4-1 and TRBJ1-1; D not certain. The CDR3 is CASSQGPLNTEAFF. CDR3 nucleotides: TGCGCCAGCAGCCAAGGTCCCCTAAACACTGAAGCTTTCTTT.